What follows describes a single T cell receptor (beta chain). Its specific antigen is unknown. These data are taken from a study of cytomegalovirus exposure and HLA in healthy donors (TCRdb year 2017). In the study overall: In an earlier analysis of about 560 of the donors, less than 350 Gb of sequence data and approximately 100 million unique TCR beta sequences from roughly 180 million T cells were reported. In addition to the first cohort of 666 subjects, a separate validation cohort of about 120 different subjects was used. Donor age, sex, ethnicity and CMV serostatus were collected together with the repertoire data. In a later genetic analysis, genome-wide SNP genotypes for about 65% of the roughly 670 donors were used, and that subset was treated as a discovery cohort. Approximately 330 gigabases of sequencing data and 70 million to 95 million unique TCR sequences made up an early release that covered about 640 HLA-typed donors. In the later analysis, no new phenotypic data were used to find candidate immune exposures; instead, reliance was placed on TCR beta sequences and their occurrence across donors. All discovery cohort repertoires had been generated using a single sequencing platform. Across some 400 genotyped donors of the cohort, an average of about 250,000 unique TCR beta nucleotide sequences per donor were sequenced, and roughly 17% of those sequences were non-productive. An earlier analysis of 500 to 650 of the donors applied high-throughput TCR beta sequencing to assess whether each TCR beta V gene segment acted as functional or pseudogenic. A later analysis re-analyzed previously published TCR beta repertoires from about 600 donors and added high-resolution HLA genotyping to study TCR occurrence patterns. High-throughput TCR immunosequencing, statistical association of individual TCRs with disease status, and machine learning were combined to predict cytomegalovirus infection status. The study profiled the T cell repertoires of hundreds of subjects by immunosequencing and related them to cytomegalovirus serostatus. Among the roughly 380 genotyped donors, under 90% belonged to the genetic ancestry cluster associated with self-reported Caucasian donors. The study was designed to test whether signatures of past pathogen exposure could be identified by cataloging public T cell receptors. Roughly 5 DR-DQ haplotypes were treated as single units for association and clustering because of strong linkage in the cohort. The number of typed donors differed by locus: roughly 629-630 for A, B, C, DRB1 and DQB1; approximately 530 for DQA1; over 600 for DPA1; and around 490 for DPB1. Class I and class II HLA loci were covered by the typing at four-digit resolution.

In total, 630 or so healthy bone marrow donors made up the cohort. All cohort members were sampled while nominally healthy, although unrecorded immune exposures were likely present. The donor tested CMV seronegative, placing the donor among the 350 or so seronegative members of the cohort. Every donor gave a peripheral blood sample, and the peripheral blood mononuclear cells from that sample were used for TCR beta sequencing. Genomic DNA was extracted from the blood cell samples with the Qiagen DNeasy Blood Extraction Kit. The protocol used for the library was the immunoSEQ multiplex PCR assay. A mixture of 60 forward primers for TCR Vbeta segments and 13 reverse primers for TCR Jbeta segments was used in the multiplex PCR. The CDR3 region of rearranged TCR beta genes was amplified from genomic DNA by a multiplex PCR assay. Amplified TCR beta libraries were sequenced as 87-base-pair reads on the Illumina HiSeq System. As for how the authors treated the data: Across the 600 to 700 repertoires, a later analysis counted around 80 million unique TCR beta chains, about 10 million of which were shared by at least two donors. Raw reads were error-corrected and collapsed into unique sequences with a nearest-neighbor algorithm that merged closely related sequences to remove PCR and sequencing errors. CDR3 sequences were aligned to IMGT reference sequences to assign V, D and J gene segments. For a sequence to be retained, a match of at least six nucleotides was required to both a V gene segment and a J gene segment. A rearrangement counted as productive if the CDR3 had no stop codons and remained in frame with V and J, and every other rearrangement counted as non-productive. CDR3 was defined by IMGT convention, running from the second conserved V-encoded cysteine to the conserved J-encoded phenylalanine. The earlier analysis of fewer than 700 of the donors excluded sequences that lacked an unambiguous match to a single V gene segment. In an earlier analysis of some 590 of the donors, V segments were called functional above 56.7% productive rearrangements and were called segregating when the between-donor standard deviation exceeded 5%. A statistical classification framework was built for diagnosing cytomegalovirus status from the catalog of TCR beta chain sequences. In a later analysis, V and J genes were assigned by comparing TCR nucleotide sequences against IMGT/GENE-DB human TR gene sequences. In a later analysis, CDR3 sequences and most-parsimonious VDJ recombination scenarios were assigned using the TCRdist pipeline. In a later analysis, each TCR beta chain was defined by its CDR3 amino acid sequence together with its V-gene family, and reads without a unique V-gene family were excluded. As a way to deal with suspected cross-contamination and a sequencing artifact, a later analysis dropped 640 or so nucleotide sequences that were highly shared and had low generation probability. For each public chain, a later analysis derived a clonal expansion index from normalized ranks of inferred template counts within each repertoire. A later analysis computed generation probabilities with a VDJ recombination model fitted to out-of-frame rearrangements, and checked the results against IGoR. In a later analysis, TCR-TCR, TCR-HLA and TCR-CMV co-occurrence was scored with hypergeometric tests, and a repertoire-size bias correction was applied to TCR pairs. A later analysis estimated false discovery rates by permuting HLA or CMV assignments 20 times. In a later analysis, co-occurring TCRs were grouped using DBSCAN, with TCRdist sequence similarity added in when clustering inside HLA-allele-positive subsets. Repertoires with fewer than 30,000 or more than 120,000 public chains, plus five repertoires with anomalous nucleotide sharing, were excluded from co-occurrence clustering. Drawn from immuneACCESS, this table holds only the in-frame rearrangements with V and J called that TCRdb kept. Clones are partly lost; checked studies trace under half to an unresolved V gene and leave the rest unexplained. Clone size and the V and J calls come from that table; the DNA yielded D and trimming. The table for this sample lists around 45,000 clones. Around a sixth of the sample belongs to the ten largest clones.

What the work shows at the level of the full study, not this receptor alone: A further reported finding was that TCR beta sequences accurately predicted the HLA-A and HLA-B alleles for most subjects in the first cohort. Some IMGT-functional V segments, including TRBV6-2 and TRBV6-3, could not be told apart with the 87-base-pair reads, so those segments were excluded. Most TCR sequences were observed very rarely across donors, whereas some public TCRs were present in many individuals. Strong co-occurrence of HLA alleles, especially DR and DQ, made assigning TCR associations to individual alleles difficult. In this cohort, only TCR beta chains were sequenced, and detectable features were limited by the absence of alpha or paired-chain data. A later analysis reported that several top co-occurrence clusters appeared linked to parvovirus B19, influenza, CMV and Epstein-Barr virus. According to a later genetic analysis, donors in an Asian-associated ancestry cluster had fewer N-insertions in productive TCRs than the approximately 710-donor mean. According to a later analysis, TCR association rates differed among HLA loci, with DRB1 alleles showing the most associated TCRs and HLA-C alleles showing the fewest. The classifier was reported to diagnose cytomegalovirus status with high specificity and sensitivity in both the original and validation cohorts. According to the authors, the approach could potentially be generalized to other disease states and immunological phenotypes. CMV serostatus was the only immune exposure information available for the cohort. Because counts were too low, 15 to 20 rarely observed V segments, including chromosome 9 orphons, were excluded from the earlier analysis of 587 of the donors. The study listed approximately 160 TCR beta chains as associated with cytomegalovirus. A later genetic analysis associated a missense DCLRE1C variant with V-gene and J-gene trimming of TCR beta chains, and an independent cohort replicated the association. A few of the identified cytomegalovirus-associated TCR beta chains were confirmed in vitro to be specific for cytomegalovirus antigens. Because HLA typing was missing for some donors at each locus, association tests included only the typed subset. A cluster of highly shared sequence variants was judged likely to represent a technical artifact of the sequencing pipeline. A later analysis associated 16,951 TCR beta sequences with specific HLA alleles at a false discovery rate of 0.05. Compared with equally common non-associated chains, HLA-associated TCR beta chains in a later analysis were more clonally expanded and had lower generation probabilities. Linkage disequilibrium might explain the correlated functional status among segregating V segments, but an unknown experimental factor could not be excluded. In an earlier analysis of more than 500 of the donors, most TCR beta V segments appeared in productive rearrangements about 87% or about 30% of the time, broadly matching IMGT annotations. Sequencing depth was assumed to be roughly uniform across donors in the presence/absence analyses, though that assumption may not hold. In a later analysis, most CMV-associated TCR beta chains were found to appear HLA-restricted, with HLA associations seemingly driven largely by CMV exposure.

Reading from cysteine to phenylalanine, the CDR3 counts 12 amino acids. The kept DNA is CDR3 alone, 36 bases in frame from the first base. V has 6 bases trimmed and J has 7 bases trimmed; junction bases matching no gene number 1. From the germline V gene, CDR1 is MNHEY and CDR2 is SVGAGI. Here the chain combines TRBV6-5 and TRBJ2-7; 12 central nucleotides agree with TRBD2. The receptor's source is a male donor in good health and CMV-seronegative. Sequenced material: PBMCs. The CDR3 here reads CASRGLAGEQYF. At the DNA level, the sequence is TGTGCCAGCAGAGGACTAGCGGGGGAGCAGTACTTC.